Below, one T cell receptor beta chain is given with its context. The CDR3 runs 12 residues. Per the germline V gene, CDR1 is SNHLY and CDR2 is FYNNEI. The J segment lost 6 bases and the V segment lost 10 bases, leaving 6 bases of the junction unmatched. This record belongs to a study of T cell changes during pregnancy in multiple sclerosis. Libraries were prepared by immunoSEQ multiplex PCR; TCRdb keeps only in-frame clonotypes and omits some of them. Of 95,000 to 100,000 clones detected, 91% appear once; the ten largest clones hold over 2.5%. The material was peripheral blood, obtained in the second trimester of pregnancy. The clonotype originates from a female donor with multiple sclerosis, enrolled in a pregnancy study. This chain links TRBV2 with TRBJ2-7; 10 bases align to TRBD2. The CDR3 DNA is TGTGCCACAAGCGGGAGGGCCGGCGAGCAGTACTTC. Translation gives CATSGRAGEQYF.